A selection of T cell receptor beta chains follows, all from one sample in a study of monozygotic twins with inflammatory bowel disease. TCRdb reworked the 5' RACE reads into one entry per CDR3 protein, no DNA. This sample's table has 300,000 to 400,000 distinct CDR3 sequences. Sequencing was done on a sample of blood. These receptors all stem from a human donor with ulcerative colitis or Crohn's disease, or a healthy co-twin of an affected twin (not recorded which). CDR3s include the opening cysteine and the closing phenylalanine or tryptophan.

v_gene: TRBV27
j_gene: TRBJ2-5
CDR3aa: CASMVRPQETQYF

v_gene: TRBV7-2
j_gene: TRBJ2-5
CDR3aa: CASSRQQETQYF

v_gene: TRBV20-1
j_gene: TRBJ2-2
CDR3aa: CSARVPGTGELFF

v_gene: TRBV5-1
j_gene: TRBJ2-7
CDR3aa: CASSLVMGLYEQYF

v_gene: TRBV10-3
j_gene: TRBJ2-7
CDR3aa: CASGSRLAGVTWDYEQYF

v_gene: TRBV29-1
j_gene: TRBJ2-2
CDR3aa: CSGQRANTGELFF

v_gene: TRBV7-2
j_gene: TRBJ2-7
CDR3aa: CASSFGLAGVESYEQYF

v_gene: TRBV5-6
j_gene: TRBJ1-2
CDR3aa: CASSLVGENYGYTF

v_gene: TRBV29-1
j_gene: TRBJ2-7
CDR3aa: CSVQGTGSYEQYF

v_gene: TRBV5-4
j_gene: TRBJ2-6
CDR3aa: CASSSQGRTLTGANVLTF

v_gene: TRBV20-1
j_gene: TRBJ1-1
CDR3aa: CSAVRQNTEAFF

v_gene: TRBV6-1
j_gene: TRBJ2-1
CDR3aa: CASSEALGLGGGEQFF

v_gene: TRBV5-6
j_gene: TRBJ2-1
CDR3aa: CASSYRGRGPYNEQFF

v_gene: TRBV6-1
j_gene: TRBJ1-2
CDR3aa: CASSEALIGYTF

v_gene: TRBV12-3/TRBV12-4
j_gene: TRBJ2-1
CDR3aa: CASSLWPSDEQFF

v_gene: TRBV24-1
j_gene: TRBJ2-5
CDR3aa: CATSSISGKETQYF

v_gene: TRBV12-3/TRBV12-4
j_gene: TRBJ2-1
CDR3aa: CASSGGQGPYNEQFF

v_gene: TRBV20-1
j_gene: TRBJ2-1
CDR3aa: CSATGLKAGSYNEQFF

v_gene: TRBV5-1
j_gene: TRBJ2-1
CDR3aa: CASSWTSGRKGGPNEQFF

v_gene: TRBV7-6
j_gene: TRBJ2-7
CDR3aa: CASSLEGLADEQYF